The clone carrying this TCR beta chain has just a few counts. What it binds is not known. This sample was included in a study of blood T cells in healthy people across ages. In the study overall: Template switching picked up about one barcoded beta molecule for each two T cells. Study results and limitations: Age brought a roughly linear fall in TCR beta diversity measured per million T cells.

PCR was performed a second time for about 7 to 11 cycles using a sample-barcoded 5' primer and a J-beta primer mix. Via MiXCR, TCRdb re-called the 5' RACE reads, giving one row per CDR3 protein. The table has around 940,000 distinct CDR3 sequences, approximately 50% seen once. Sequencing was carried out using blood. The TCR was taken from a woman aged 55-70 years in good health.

This CDR3 reads CASSWTDGYTF. The DNA of the CDR3 is TGTGCCAGCAGCTGGACTGATGGCTACACCTTC. V and J are TRBV7-9 and TRBJ1-2; no firm D call. The CDR3 is 11 amino acids. Germline values: CDR1 SEHNR, CDR2 FQNEAQ (reference sequence). Trimming shortened V by 4 bases and J by 6 bases, and 6 bases separated the two germline ends.